This is a list of T cell receptor beta chains from one sample in a study of OX40 agonist ivuxolimab in advanced cancers. The data were produced by immunoSEQ multiplex PCR, yet TCRdb's version contains in-frame clones alone and is incomplete. The sample lists approximately 59,000 clones; around 81% were seen once. This material consisted of CD4+ or CD8+ T cells sorted from blood, taken in a trial of the OX40 agonist ivuxolimab. These receptors came from an adult with an advanced solid tumor such as melanoma, head and neck, liver or kidney cancer. CDR3s include the opening cysteine and the closing phenylalanine or tryptophan. D genes are given only for firm matches. Expanded clones are given a class, and other clones once, few, many or no size at all.

cdr3_aa cdr3_nt d_call j_call v_call clone_size
CASSLDSTDTQYF TGTGCCAGCAGCTTGGATAGCACAGATACGCAGTATTTT NA TRBJ2-3 TRBV7-8 NA
CASSPPRAGAFTGELFF TGTGCCAGCAGCCCCCCTAGGGCGGGAGCATTTACCGGGGAGCTGTTTTTT TRBD2 TRBJ2-2 TRBV2 NA
CASSFPGQDTNEQFF TGTGCCAGCAGCTTCCCGGGACAGGACACCAATGAGCAGTTCTTC TRBD1 TRBJ2-1 TRBV7-9 NA
CASSFDYEQYF TGTGCCAGTAGTTTCGACTACGAGCAGTACTTC NA TRBJ2-7 TRBV19 NA
CAISVLREELYEQYF TGTGCCATCAGTGTTCTGCGGGAAGAGTTATACGAGCAGTACTTC NA TRBJ2-7 TRBV10-3 few
CASSRLAGFTDTQYF TGCGCCAGCAGTCGACTAGCGGGCTTCACAGATACGCAGTATTTT TRBD2 TRBJ2-3 TRBV10-1 NA
CASSLAGSSYEQYF TGCGCCAGCAGCCTAGCGGGCAGCTCCTACGAGCAGTACTTC TRBD2 TRBJ2-7 TRBV4-1 NA
CASRIAGRETQYF TGTGCCAGCAGAATAGCGGGAAGAGAGACCCAGTACTTC TRBD2 TRBJ2-5 TRBV28 NA
CASRPAQGGETQYF TGTGCCAGCAGACCCGCCCAGGGGGGGGAGACCCAGTACTTC NA TRBJ2-5 TRBV7-2 NA
CASSPTGFNEQFF TGTGCCAGCTCACCTACAGGCTTCAATGAGCAGTTCTTC NA TRBJ2-1 TRBV18 NA
CASSVQLAGAGELFF TGTGCCAGCAGTGTACAACTAGCGGGAGCCGGGGAGCTGTTTTTT TRBD2 TRBJ2-2 TRBV2 NA
CASDTGYTGELFF TGTGCCAGCGACACAGGATACACCGGGGAGCTGTTTTTT NA TRBJ2-2 TRBV2 NA
CASSLGRASGELFF TGTGCCAGCAGCTTAGGGAGGGCCTCCGGGGAGCTGTTTTTT NA TRBJ2-2 TRBV11-3 NA
CASSDQDRDSTYEQYF TGTGCCAGCAGTGACCAGGACAGGGATTCAACCTACGAGCAGTACTTC TRBD1 TRBJ2-7 TRBV25-1 NA
CASSARTGPTDTQYF TGTGCCAGCAGCGCCAGGACAGGCCCCACAGATACGCAGTATTTT TRBD1 TRBJ2-3 TRBV13 few
CAIPMQGARTGELFF TGTGCCATCCCCATGCAGGGGGCGCGAACCGGGGAGCTGTTTTTT TRBD1 TRBJ2-2 TRBV6-5 NA
CAWRSTGSYEQYF TGTGCCTGGAGGTCTACAGGGTCCTACGAGCAGTACTTC NA TRBJ2-7 TRBV30 NA
CAIKTREEEDTQYF TGTGCCATCAAGACCAGAGAGGAGGAGGATACGCAGTATTTT NA TRBJ2-3 TRBV6-5 NA
CASSLGGIRDTQYF TGCGCCAGCAGCTTGGGTGGGATCAGAGATACGCAGTATTTT NA TRBJ2-3 TRBV5-1 NA
CASNGAYEQYF TGTGCCAGCAACGGAGCTTACGAGCAGTACTTC NA TRBJ2-7 TRBV7-2 NA
CASSSVKGSFEAFF TGTGCCAGCAGCTCCGTTAAGGGGTCGTTTGAAGCTTTCTTT NA TRBJ1-1 TRBV7-9 NA
CASSLAGKTYEQYF TGTGCCAGCAGCTTAGCGGGGAAGACCTACGAGCAGTACTTC NA TRBJ2-7 TRBV11-2 NA
CATSSLSGSWGKAQYF TGTGCCACCAGCAGTTTGAGCGGGAGTTGGGGGAAGGCGCAGTATTTT TRBD2 TRBJ2-3 TRBV15 NA
CATRTLGANEQFF TGTGCCACCAGGACTCTGGGGGCCAATGAGCAGTTCTTC NA TRBJ2-1 TRBV7-6 NA
CASIAYSGGPYGYTF TGTGCCAGCATCGCATACTCAGGGGGCCCCTATGGCTACACCTTC TRBD1 TRBJ1-2 TRBV28 NA
CASSLEPGGETQYF TGTGCCAGCAGCTTAGAGCCAGGGGGAGAGACCCAGTACTTC TRBD1 TRBJ2-5 TRBV7-9 NA
CASSSYGDSGSPLHF TGCGCCAGCAGCTCCTACGGGGACAGTGGTTCACCCCTCCACTTT TRBD1 TRBJ1-6 TRBV5-1 NA
CASSFYGREETQYF TGTGCCAGCAGCTTTTACGGCAGGGAAGAGACCCAGTACTTC NA TRBJ2-5 TRBV7-9 NA
CATSSSQGGSYEQYF TGTGCCACCAGCAGTTCACAGGGGGGGTCCTACGAGCAGTACTTC NA TRBJ2-7 TRBV15 NA
CASDNPAGYTGELFF TGTGCCAGTGATAACCCAGCGGGATATACCGGGGAGCTGTTTTTT TRBD2 TRBJ2-2 TRBV19 NA
CASSLGTGDGDYEAFF TGCGCCAGCAGCTTAGGGACAGGTGACGGGGACTATGAAGCTTTCTTT TRBD1 TRBJ1-1 TRBV5-1 NA
CASSKPGLAYRELFF TGTGCCAGTAGTAAACCGGGACTAGCGTACCGGGAGCTGTTTTTT TRBD2 TRBJ2-2 TRBV19 NA
CASSLVMAGGTDTQYF TGCGCCAGCAGCTTGGTCATGGCGGGAGGCACAGATACGCAGTATTTT TRBD2 TRBJ2-3 TRBV5-1 few
CATHSGSGYNEQFF TGTGCCACCCATAGCGGGAGTGGCTACAATGAGCAGTTCTTC TRBD2 TRBJ2-1 TRBV7-9 NA
CASSVGEGAYNEQFF TGTGCCAGCAGCGTAGGGGAGGGGGCATACAATGAGCAGTTCTTC NA TRBJ2-1 TRBV9 NA
CASSQGGEKLFF TGCGCCAGCAGCCAAGGGGGGGAAAAACTGTTTTTT NA TRBJ1-4 TRBV4-1 once
CASSWSLRETQYF TGTGCCAGCAGTTGGTCCCTGCGGGAGACCCAGTACTTC NA TRBJ2-5 TRBV2 once
CASSSDGGRVSYEQYF TGTGCCAGCAGCTCGGATGGCGGGAGGGTTTCCTACGAGCAGTACTTC TRBD2 TRBJ2-7 TRBV5-4 NA
CASRGTGRNQPQHF TGCGCCAGCAGGGGGACAGGGCGCAATCAGCCCCAGCATTTT TRBD1 TRBJ1-5 TRBV10-1 few
CAILSDVGDEQYF TGTGCCATCCTATCCGACGTTGGGGACGAGCAGTACTTC NA TRBJ2-7 TRBV10-3 NA
CASSPRTGSGVSGANVLTF TGTGCCAGCAGTCCCCGGACAGGTTCGGGTGTCTCTGGGGCCAACGTCCTGACTTTC TRBD1 TRBJ2-6 TRBV27 NA